The sequence of this T cell receptor (beta chain) was determined in a study of OX40 agonist ivuxolimab in advanced cancers. Study context: Patients were around 83% male with ages roughly 20 to 90, mean about 65.

Only in-frame clones appear in the TCRdb table, and some are missing; sequencing was by immunoSEQ multiplex PCR. The table includes 75,000 to 80,000 clones, about 86% detected once. At cycle 4 day 1, cycle 7 day 1, and baseline, blood was sampled. Worth noting for this clone: Its antigen is as yet unknown.

The CDR3 contains 15 residues. V was pared by 1 base and J by 2 bases, with 9 bases between. Germline V CDR1 and CDR2: MGHDK, SYGVNS. The study's findings and limits: In CD8+ T cells, expanded clones were on average more numerous than in CD4+.

The sequence was obtained from an adult with an advanced solid tumor such as melanoma, head and neck, liver or kidney cancer. The chain uses TRBV25-1 and TRBJ2-1; TRBD2 might be the D (6 bases). The specimen was CD4+ or CD8+ T cells sorted from blood, collected in a trial of the OX40 agonist ivuxolimab. CDR3 protein: CASSESSVTYNEQFF. CDR3 in DNA: TGTGCCAGCAGTGAATCTAGCGTAACCTACAATGAGCAGTTCTTC. Combining the CDR3 with reference TRBV25-1 and TRBJ2-1 gives the whole variable domain EADIYQTPRYLVIGTGKKITLECSQTMGHDKMYWYQQDPGMELHLIHYSYGVNSTEKGDLSSESTVSRIRTEHFPLTLESARPSHTSQYLCASSESSVTYNEQFFGPGTRLTVL.